The source of this TCR beta chain is a study of blood T cell repertoires in COVID-19. In the study overall: Collection of acute and convalescent COVID-19 samples took place in the United States, Italy and Spain. T cells, B-cell-depleted T cells, or PBMCs provided the cDNA or gDNA that served as material.

Per germline, CDR1 MGHDK and CDR2 SYGVNS. CDR3 length equals 15 residues. Between the trimmed V and J ends, which lost 1 base and 6 bases, there was a span of 12 bases. The authors' processing: Estimation of nucleated cell counts was performed using reference gene primer amplification. TCRdb's table, derived via immunoSEQ multiplex PCR, lists solely in-frame clones and lacks some. V and J calls and clone size come straight from that table; D and trimming were deduced from the DNA. Here the sample spans some 50,000 clones, about 83% being singletons. The TCR comes from a man older than 75 in a cohort sampled during active COVID-19. This sequence joins TRBV25-1 and TRBJ1-4; D remains ambiguous. Sequencing was carried out using peripheral blood. In DNA form, the CDR3 reads TGTGCCAGCAGTGAATGGAGGATGGGAGATGAAAAACTGTTTTTT. It codes for CASSEWRMGDEKLFF.